These 19 T cell receptor beta chains were sequenced from one sample in a study of blood T cell repertoires in COVID-19. The data were produced by immunoSEQ multiplex PCR, yet TCRdb's version contains in-frame clones alone and is incomplete. The data hold tens of thousands of clones, with around 83% observed a single time. The material sequenced was peripheral blood. Receptors originate from a human donor with acute or convalescent COVID-19. The donor label of this sample is uncertain.

The V call is TRBV27, the J call TRBJ2-1, with a tentative D call TRBD2 (5 bases). Trimming took off 8 bases at V and 7 bases at J, with 24 bases between the two ends. Germline CDR1 is MNHEY and CDR2 is SMNVEV (reference sequence). This CDR3 has 16 residues. DNA of the CDR3: TGTGCCAGCCTTCTTTCCCCCAGCGTGGGGAGTAATGAGCAGTTCTTC. Translated: CASLLSPSVGSNEQFF.

The gene calls are TRBV7-2 and TRBJ1-4; 9 nucleotides agree with TRBD1. V lost 6 bases to trimming and J lost 8 bases; unmatched junction nucleotides: 10. CDR1 and CDR2 from the germline V gene are SGHTA and FQGNSA. This CDR3 is 15 amino acids long. The CDR3 here is CASRTSRQGGEKLFF. The CDR3 bases are TGTGCCAGCAGAACCTCCCGACAGGGGGGGGAAAAACTGTTTTTT.

The gene calls are TRBV19 and TRBJ1-5, with 9 bases matching TRBD1. V trimming: 4 bases; J trimming: 5 bases; junction bases outside the gene matches: 3. The germline gives CDR1 LNHDA, CDR2 SQIVND (reference sequence). There are 14 residues in the CDR3. CDR3 DNA sequence: TGTGCCAGTAGTACTACAGGGGGCCATCAGCCCCAGCATTTT. It is translated as CASSTTGGHQPQHF.

The chain recombines TRBV6-4 with TRBJ2-3; 8 bases match TRBD1. Germline assignment: CDR1 MRHNA and CDR2 SNTAGT. Losses at the gene ends were 7 bases for V and 4 bases for J; bases not matched to a gene: 10. The CDR3 is 15 residues long. CDR3 nucleotide sequence: TGTGCCAGCACCCGGACAGGGATAGAATCAGATACGCAGTATTTT. Amino acid sequence: CASTRTGIESDTQYF.

The chain is built from TRBV2 and TRBJ2-2, with 12 bases fitting TRBD2. Germline V gene lookup returns CDR1 SNHLY and CDR2 FYNNEI. Germline trimming cut 6 bases from V and 5 bases from J; bases unmatched to any gene: 4. The CDR3 contains 15 residues. CDR3 sequence: CASSAGTSGTGELFF. CDR3 DNA: TGTGCCAGCAGCGCCGGGACTAGCGGGACCGGGGAGCTGTTTTTT.

This clone was observed once. The chain recombines TRBV7-9 with TRBJ1-4, with D possibly matching TRBD1 (6 bases). The V end lost 9 bases, the J end lost 5 bases, and 13 bases lay between the germline ends. The germline V gene encodes CDR1 SEHNR and CDR2 FQNEAQ (reference sequence). This CDR3 has 13 residues. For the CDR3, the DNA is TGTGCCAGTAGGGGGGGCTGGAATGAAAAACTGTTTTTT. Amino acids: CASRGGWNEKLFF.

The rearrangement joins TRBV4-2 to TRBJ2-3, with TRBD1 matching 12 bases. Germline CDR1 and CDR2: LGHNA and YNFKEQ. Losses at the gene ends were 1 base for V and 3 bases for J; bases not matched to a gene: 2. This CDR3 has 16 amino acids. This CDR3 reads CASSQAGQGATDTQYF. DNA of the CDR3: TGTGCCAGCAGCCAAGCGGGACAGGGGGCAACAGATACGCAGTATTTT.

This chain joins TRBV4-2 and TRBJ2-1; D possibly corresponds to TRBD2 (6 bases). Trimming took 4 bases from V and 7 from J, leaving 23 bases between them. This CDR3 has 17 amino acids. CDR1 and CDR2 (germline): LGHNA, YNFKEQ. This CDR3 reads CASSPEYGRESRNEQFF. CDR3 nucleotide sequence: TGTGCCAGCAGCCCAGAATACGGACGGGAGTCTAGGAATGAGCAGTTCTTC.

The chain combines TRBV19 with TRBJ2-3, with D perhaps matching TRBD1 (5 bases). The germline gives CDR1 LNHDA, CDR2 SQIVND (reference sequence). Trimming took off 3 bases at V and 2 bases at J, with 12 bases between the two ends. The CDR3 consists of 15 residues. CDR3 DNA sequence: TGTGCCAGTAGTATCCGAGACAGAAACACAGATACGCAGTATTTT. Protein sequence: CASSIRDRNTDTQYF.

CDR3 DNA sequence: TGCGCCAGCAGCCAAGGCGTTAGCGGAGGAGAGCAGTACTTC. Encoded protein: CASSQGVSGGEQYF. The V gene is TRBV4-3, the J gene TRBJ2-7; D is perhaps TRBD2 (6 bases). CDR1 is LGHNA and CDR2 is YSLEER in the germline V gene. The CDR3 is 14 amino acids. V shed 1 base and J shed 7 bases, with 14 bases lying between them.

This clone was counted between two and nine times. DNA for the CDR3: TGCAGCGTTTTAACGACAAATAGCAATCAGCCCCAGCATTTT. Its translation is CSVLTTNSNQPQHF. J is TRBJ1-5 and V is TRBV29-1; D unresolved. CDR3 length: 14 residues. CDR1 and CDR2 from the germline V gene are SQVTM and ANQGSEA. Deletions cut 5 bases from V and 0 bases from J, with 11 bases between.

There are a few counts of this clone. This chain connects TRBV7-9 to TRBJ2-5; unclear D gene. The CDR3 consists of 14 residues. The V end was cut by 2 bases, the J end by 3 bases, with 10 bases between. CDR1 SEHNR and CDR2 FQNEAQ come from the germline V gene (reference sequence). The CDR3 coding sequence is TGTGCCAGCAGCTTAAGTCAGGTTGAAGAGACCCAGTACTTC. Encoded protein: CASSLSQVEETQYF.

This clone has only one observation. The V and J genes are TRBV12-5 and TRBJ1-5; D unresolved. Germline CDR1 LGHNT, CDR2 FRNRAP. CDR3 size: 12 residues. CDR3 residues: CALREGIQPQHF. The CDR3, as DNA: TGTGCCCTCCGGGAGGGTATTCAGCCCCAGCATTTT. Complete variable domain (other parts from reference TRBV12-5 and TRBJ1-5): DARVTQTPRHKVTEMGQEVTMRCQPILGHNTVFWYRQTMMQGLELLAYFRNRAPLDDSGMPKDRFSAEMPDATLATLKIQPSEPRDSAVYFCALREGIQPQHFGDGTRLSIL.

The chain is built from TRBV28 and TRBJ1-2; 8 bases are a match to TRBD1. The CDR3 covers 13 residues. The V gene's germline CDR1 is MDHEN and CDR2 SYDVKM. The V segment lost 7 bases and the J segment 8 bases; nucleotides outside the gene matches: 9. This CDR3 is CASIPRDRLGYTF. The CDR3 nucleotides are TGTGCCAGCATCCCCCGGGACAGGTTGGGCTACACCTTC.

This clone was counted once. This chain connects TRBV19 to TRBJ1-1, with TRBD1 identical over 7 bases. V shed 5 bases, J shed 3 bases, and the junction held 6 bases outside the gene matches. Per the germline V gene, CDR1 is LNHDA and CDR2 is SQIVND (reference sequence). This CDR3 has 14 residues. CDR3 in amino acids: CASSATGVDTEAFF. DNA of the CDR3: TGTGCCAGTAGTGCCACAGGGGTAGACACTGAAGCTTTCTTT.

The chain uses TRBV13 and TRBJ2-3, with D unresolved. This CDR3 spans 13 amino acids. Germline V gives CDR1 PRHDT, CDR2 FYEKMQ (reference sequence). Trimming took off 1 base at V and 4 bases at J, with 6 bases between the two ends. The CDR3 nucleotides are TGTGCCAGCAGCTTAGTGCAGGCAGATACGCAGTATTTT. Its protein is CASSLVQADTQYF.

The chain employs TRBV6-5 and TRBJ1-4; TRBD1 matches at 10 bases. The V segment lost 7 bases and the J segment 8 bases; nucleotides outside the gene matches: 7. The germline gives CDR1 MNHEY, CDR2 SVGAGI. The CDR3 is 14 amino acids. The CDR3 nucleotides read TGTGCCAGCACCTCGGGACAGGGGTGGGAAAAACTGTTTTTT. Protein product: CASTSGQGWEKLFF.

A remark on this clone: At one end, the junction sequence differs from germline, possibly due to a read error. The rearrangement uses TRBV7-9 and TRBJ2-3; no definite D call. This CDR3 region has 14 residues. The V gene's germline CDR1 is SEHNR and CDR2 FQNEAQ (reference sequence). The CDR3, as DNA: TGTGCCAGCAACTTACAGACTGGCACAGATACGCAGTATTTT. The encoded protein is CASNLQTGTDTQYF.

This clone came up once. This chain uses TRBV6-1 with TRBJ1-5; 8 positions agree with TRBD1. From germline, CDR1 is MNHNS and CDR2 SASEGT. The CDR3 is made up of 16 amino acids. V lost 4 bases and J lost 6; bases outside the gene matches: 11. CDR3 nucleotides: TGTGCCAGCAGTGGAGGGACAGGCGAATCGGGTCAGCCCCAGCATTTT. Residues: CASSGGTGESGQPQHF.